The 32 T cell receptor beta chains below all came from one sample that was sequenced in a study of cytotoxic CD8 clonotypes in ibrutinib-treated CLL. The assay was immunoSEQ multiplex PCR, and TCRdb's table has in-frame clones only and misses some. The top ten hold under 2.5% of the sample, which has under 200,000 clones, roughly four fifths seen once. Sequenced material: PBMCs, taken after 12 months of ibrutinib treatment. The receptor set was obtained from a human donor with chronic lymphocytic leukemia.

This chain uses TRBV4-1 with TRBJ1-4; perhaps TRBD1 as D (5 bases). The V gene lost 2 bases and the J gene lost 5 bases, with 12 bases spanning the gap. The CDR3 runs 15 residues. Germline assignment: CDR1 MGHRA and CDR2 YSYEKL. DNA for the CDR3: TGCGCCAGCAGCCAACCAGGGTGGGGGAATGAAAAACTGTTTTTT. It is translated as CASSQPGWGNEKLFF.

CDR3 coding DNA: TGCGCCAGCAGCCCGCTGGTTCTCTCCTACGAGCAGTACTTC. Protein product: CASSPLVLSYEQYF. This chain uses TRBV4-1 with TRBJ2-7, with D unresolved. The V end lost 4 bases, the J end lost 0 bases, and 10 bases lay between the germline ends. The length of the CDR3 is 14 residues. CDR1 and CDR2 from the germline V gene are MGHRA and YSYEKL.

CDR3 loop: CASSELGQGVKPQHF. The CDR3 bases are TGTGCCAGTAGTGAACTTGGGCAGGGTGTTAAGCCCCAGCATTTT. V gene TRBV19 combines with J gene TRBJ1-5; possible D gene TRBD1, 5 bases. V was clipped by 5 bases and J by 8 bases, with 19 bases between them. Germline CDR1 reads LNHDA; CDR2 reads SQIVND (reference sequence). CDR3 length: 15 amino acids.

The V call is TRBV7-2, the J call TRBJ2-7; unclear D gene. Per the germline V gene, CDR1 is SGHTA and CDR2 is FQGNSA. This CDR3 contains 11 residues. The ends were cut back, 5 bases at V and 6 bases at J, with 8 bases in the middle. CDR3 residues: CASSALREQYF. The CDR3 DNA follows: TGTGCCAGCAGCGCCCTCCGCGAGCAGTACTTC.

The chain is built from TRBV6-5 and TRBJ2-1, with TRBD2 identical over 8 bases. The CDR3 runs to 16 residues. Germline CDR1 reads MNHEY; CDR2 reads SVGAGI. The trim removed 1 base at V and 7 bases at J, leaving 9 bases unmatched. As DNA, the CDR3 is TGTGCCAGCAGTTACTTACGCGGGGGGTCGGGTAATGAGCAGTTCTTC. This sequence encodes CASSYLRGGSGNEQFF.

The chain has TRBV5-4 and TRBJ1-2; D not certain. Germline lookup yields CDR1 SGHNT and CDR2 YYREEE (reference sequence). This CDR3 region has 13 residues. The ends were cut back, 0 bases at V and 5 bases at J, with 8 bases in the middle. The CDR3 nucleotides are TGTGCCAGCAGCTTGGTCAGTGTATATGGCTACACCTTC. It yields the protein CASSLVSVYGYTF.

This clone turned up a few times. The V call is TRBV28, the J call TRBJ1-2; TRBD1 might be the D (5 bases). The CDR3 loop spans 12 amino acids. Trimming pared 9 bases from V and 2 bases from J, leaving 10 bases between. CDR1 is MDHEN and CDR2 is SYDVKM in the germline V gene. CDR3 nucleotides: TGTGCCAGTCGGGACTTCAACTATGGCTACACCTTC. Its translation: CASRDFNYGYTF.

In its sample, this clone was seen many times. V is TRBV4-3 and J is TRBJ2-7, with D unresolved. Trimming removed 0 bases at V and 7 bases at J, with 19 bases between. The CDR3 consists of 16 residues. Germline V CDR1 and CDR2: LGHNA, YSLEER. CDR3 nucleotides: TGCGCCAGCAGCCAAGATCCCCCGACCCCACCTGGGGAGCAGTACTTC. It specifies CASSQDPPTPPGEQYF.

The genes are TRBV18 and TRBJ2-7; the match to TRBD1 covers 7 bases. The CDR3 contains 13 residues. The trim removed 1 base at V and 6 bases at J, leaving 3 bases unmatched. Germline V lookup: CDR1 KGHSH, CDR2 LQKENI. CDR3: CASSPRQGPEQYF. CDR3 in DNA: TGTGCCAGCTCACCACGACAGGGCCCCGAGCAGTACTTC.

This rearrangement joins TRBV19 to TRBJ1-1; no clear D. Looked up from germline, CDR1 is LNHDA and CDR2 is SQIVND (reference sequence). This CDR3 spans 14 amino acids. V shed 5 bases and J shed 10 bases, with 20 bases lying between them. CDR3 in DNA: TGTGCCAGTAGTGTCCGCGGAGGTCCCCAAGTAGCTTTCTTT. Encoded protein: CASSVRGGPQVAFF.

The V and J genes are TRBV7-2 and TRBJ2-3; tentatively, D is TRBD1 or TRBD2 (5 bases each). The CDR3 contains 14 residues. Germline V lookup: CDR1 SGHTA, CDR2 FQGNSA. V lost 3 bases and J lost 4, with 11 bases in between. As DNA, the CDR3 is TGTGCCAGCAGCTTTGGACATAGCGCAGATACGCAGTATTTT. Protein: CASSFGHSADTQYF.

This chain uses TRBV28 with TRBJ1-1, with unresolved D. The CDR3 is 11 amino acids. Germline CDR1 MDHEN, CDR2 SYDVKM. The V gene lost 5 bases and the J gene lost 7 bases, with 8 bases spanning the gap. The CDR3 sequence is CASSPRLEAFF. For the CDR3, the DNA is TGTGCCAGCAGTCCCCGCCTTGAAGCTTTCTTT.

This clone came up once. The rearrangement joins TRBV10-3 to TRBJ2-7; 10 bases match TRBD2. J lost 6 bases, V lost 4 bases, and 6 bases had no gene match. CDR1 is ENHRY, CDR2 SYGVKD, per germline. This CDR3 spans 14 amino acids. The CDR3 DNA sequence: TGTGCCATCAGTGGGACTAGCGGACTGCTCGAGCAGTACTTC. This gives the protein CAISGTSGLLEQYF.

The CDR3 DNA follows: TGTGCCAGCTCACTCCGGTTAAAGGGTACAGATACGCAGTATTTT. It yields the protein CASSLRLKGTDTQYF. The chain recombines TRBV18 with TRBJ2-3; no clear D. The CDR3 sequence is 15 residues long. The germline V and J ends were trimmed by 4 bases and 3 bases, with 14 bases remaining between them. Germline V gives CDR1 KGHSH, CDR2 LQKENI.

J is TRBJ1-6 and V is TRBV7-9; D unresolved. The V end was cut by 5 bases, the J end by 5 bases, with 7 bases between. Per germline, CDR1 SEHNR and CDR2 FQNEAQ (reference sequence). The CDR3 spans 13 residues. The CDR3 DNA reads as TGTGCCAGCAGCCTCCTAGATAATTCACCCCTCCACTTT. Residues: CASSLLDNSPLHF.

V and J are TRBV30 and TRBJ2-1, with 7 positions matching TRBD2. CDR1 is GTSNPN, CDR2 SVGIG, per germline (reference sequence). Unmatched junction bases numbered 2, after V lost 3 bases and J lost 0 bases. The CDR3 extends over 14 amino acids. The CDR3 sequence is CAWRGGGSYNEQFF. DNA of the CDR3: TGTGCCTGGAGGGGCGGGGGCTCCTACAATGAGCAGTTCTTC.

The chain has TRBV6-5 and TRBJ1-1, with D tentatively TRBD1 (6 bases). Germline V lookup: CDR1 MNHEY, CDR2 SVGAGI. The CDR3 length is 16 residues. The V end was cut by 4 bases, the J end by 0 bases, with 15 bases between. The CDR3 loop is CASSSWTAGVNTEAFF. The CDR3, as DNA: TGTGCCAGCAGTTCTTGGACAGCCGGGGTGAACACTGAAGCTTTCTTT.

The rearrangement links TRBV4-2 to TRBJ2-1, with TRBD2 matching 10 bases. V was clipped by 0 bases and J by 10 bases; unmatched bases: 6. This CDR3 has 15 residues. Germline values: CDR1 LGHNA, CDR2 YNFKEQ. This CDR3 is CASSQELAGNYEQFF. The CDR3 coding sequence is TGTGCCAGCAGCCAAGAACTAGCGGGGAATTACGAGCAGTTCTTC.

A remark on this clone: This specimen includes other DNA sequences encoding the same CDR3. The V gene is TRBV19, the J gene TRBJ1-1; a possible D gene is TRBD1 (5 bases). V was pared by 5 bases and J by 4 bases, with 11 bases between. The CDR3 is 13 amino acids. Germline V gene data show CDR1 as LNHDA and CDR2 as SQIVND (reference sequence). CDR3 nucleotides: TGTGCCAGTAGTCGACGGGGCCTCACTGAAGCTTTCTTT. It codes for CASSRRGLTEAFF.

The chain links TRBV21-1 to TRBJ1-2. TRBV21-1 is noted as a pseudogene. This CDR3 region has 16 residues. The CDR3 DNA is TGTGCCAGCAGCAAACGTTTGGGAGGGGAAGACTATGGCTACACCTTC. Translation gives CASSKRLGGEDYGYTF.

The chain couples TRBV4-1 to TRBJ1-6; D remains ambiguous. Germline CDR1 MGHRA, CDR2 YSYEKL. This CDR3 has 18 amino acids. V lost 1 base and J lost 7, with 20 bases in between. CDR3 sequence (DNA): TGCGCCAGCAGCCAAGCTCTATCGGTAGGTTCAGAGAATTCACCCCTCCACTTT. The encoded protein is CASSQALSVGSENSPLHF.

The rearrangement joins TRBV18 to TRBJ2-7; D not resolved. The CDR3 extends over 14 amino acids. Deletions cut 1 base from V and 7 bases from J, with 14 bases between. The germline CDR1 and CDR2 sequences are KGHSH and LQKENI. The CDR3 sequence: CASSPLPSLGEQYF. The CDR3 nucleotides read TGTGCCAGCTCACCACTCCCCAGCTTGGGGGAGCAGTACTTC.

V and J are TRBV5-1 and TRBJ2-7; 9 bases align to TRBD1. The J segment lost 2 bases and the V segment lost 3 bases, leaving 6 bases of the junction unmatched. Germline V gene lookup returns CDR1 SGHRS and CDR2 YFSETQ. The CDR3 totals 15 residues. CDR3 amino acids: CASSSAGQGPYEQYF. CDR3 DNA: TGCGCCAGCAGCTCTGCGGGACAGGGCCCCTACGAGCAGTACTTC.

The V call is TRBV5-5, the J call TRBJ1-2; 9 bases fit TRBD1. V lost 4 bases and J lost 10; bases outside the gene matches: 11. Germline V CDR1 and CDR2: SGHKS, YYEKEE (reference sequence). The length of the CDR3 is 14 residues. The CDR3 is CASSPTGTGLVYTF. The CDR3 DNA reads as TGTGCCAGCAGCCCGACCGGGACAGGGTTAGTCTACACCTTC. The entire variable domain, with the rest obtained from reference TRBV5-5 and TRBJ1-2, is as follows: DAGVTQSPTHLIKTRGQQVTLRCSPISGHKSVSWYQQVLGQGPQFIFQYYEKEERGRGNFPDRFSARQFPNYSSELNVNALLLGDSALYLCASSPTGTGLVYTFGSGTRLTVV.

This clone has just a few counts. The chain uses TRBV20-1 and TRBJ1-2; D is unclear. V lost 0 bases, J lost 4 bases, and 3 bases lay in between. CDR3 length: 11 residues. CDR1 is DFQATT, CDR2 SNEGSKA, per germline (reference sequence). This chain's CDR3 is CSAREGYGYTF. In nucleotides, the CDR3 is TGCAGTGCTAGAGAGGGCTATGGCTACACCTTC.

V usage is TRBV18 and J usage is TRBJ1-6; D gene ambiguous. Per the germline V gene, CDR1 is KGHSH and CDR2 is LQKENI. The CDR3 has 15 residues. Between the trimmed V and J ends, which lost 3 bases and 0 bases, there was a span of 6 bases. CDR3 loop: CASSPGSSYNSPLHF. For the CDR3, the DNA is TGTGCCAGCTCACCGGGCAGCTCCTATAATTCACCCCTCCACTTT.

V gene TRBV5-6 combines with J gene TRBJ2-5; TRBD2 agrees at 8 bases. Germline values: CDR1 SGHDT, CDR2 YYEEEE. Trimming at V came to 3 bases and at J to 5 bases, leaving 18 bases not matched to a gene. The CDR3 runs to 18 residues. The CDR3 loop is CASSSRVAGGLQSETQYF. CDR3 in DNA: TGTGCCAGCAGCTCGCGTGTGGCGGGGGGCCTCCAATCGGAGACCCAGTACTTC.

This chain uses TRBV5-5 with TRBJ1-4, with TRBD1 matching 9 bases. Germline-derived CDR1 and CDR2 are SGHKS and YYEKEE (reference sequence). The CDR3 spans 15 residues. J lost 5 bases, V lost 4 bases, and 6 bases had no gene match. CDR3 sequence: CASSQKTGGNEKLFF. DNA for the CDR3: TGTGCCAGCAGCCAAAAGACAGGGGGAAATGAAAAACTGTTTTTT.

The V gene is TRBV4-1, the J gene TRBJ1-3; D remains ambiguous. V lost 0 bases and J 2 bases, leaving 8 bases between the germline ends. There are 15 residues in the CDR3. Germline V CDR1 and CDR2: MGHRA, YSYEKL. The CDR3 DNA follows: TGCGCCAGCAGCCAAGATCGGGGAACTGGAAACACCATATATTTT. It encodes CASSQDRGTGNTIYF.

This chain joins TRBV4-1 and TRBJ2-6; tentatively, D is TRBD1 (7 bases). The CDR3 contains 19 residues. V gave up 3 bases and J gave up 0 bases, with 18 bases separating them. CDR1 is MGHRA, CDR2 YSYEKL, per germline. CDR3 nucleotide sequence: TGCGCCAGCAGCCACCAAACACAGGGGACTTTCTCTGGGGCCAACGTCCTGACTTTC. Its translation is CASSHQTQGTFSGANVLTF.

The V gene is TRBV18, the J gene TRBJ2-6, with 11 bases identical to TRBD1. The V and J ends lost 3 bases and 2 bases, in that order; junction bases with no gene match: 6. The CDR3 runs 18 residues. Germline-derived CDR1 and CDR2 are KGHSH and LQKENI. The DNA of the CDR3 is TGTGCCAGCTCACCTTTTGGACAGGGGGCCACTGGGGCCAACGTCCTGACTTTC. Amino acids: CASSPFGQGATGANVLTF.

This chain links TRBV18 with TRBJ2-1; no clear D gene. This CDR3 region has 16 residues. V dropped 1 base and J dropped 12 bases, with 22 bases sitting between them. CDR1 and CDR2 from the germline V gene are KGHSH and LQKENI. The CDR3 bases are TGTGCCAGCTCACCACGGAAGGGCTATCCCAGCAATCGGCAGTTCTTC. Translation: CASSPRKGYPSNRQFF.